The sequence of this TCR beta chain was determined in a study of cytomegalovirus exposure and HLA in healthy donors. Both 60 Vbeta primers and 13 Jbeta primers went into the PCR. Profiled with immunoSEQ multiplex PCR; TCRdb holds only in-frame clones, not every one. This table has some 150,000 clones, roughly 9.4% appearing once. This clone was seen more than once but under ten times. The target antigen is unknown. General study points: Being indistinguishable, some V segments were excluded, TRBV6-2 and TRBV6-3 among them.

Trimming left V 4 bases short and J 2 bases short, with 14 bases between. CDR3 length: 15 residues. The germline CDR1 and CDR2 sequences are LGHNA and YSLEER. The chain combines TRBV4-3 with TRBJ1-2; D is unclear. The specimen was PBMCs. This TCR was recovered from a male donor in good health and CMV-seronegative. The CDR3 region has the DNA TGCGCCAGCAGCCCCTTGAGAGAGGGAAACTATGGCTACACCTTC. It yields the protein CASSPLREGNYGYTF.